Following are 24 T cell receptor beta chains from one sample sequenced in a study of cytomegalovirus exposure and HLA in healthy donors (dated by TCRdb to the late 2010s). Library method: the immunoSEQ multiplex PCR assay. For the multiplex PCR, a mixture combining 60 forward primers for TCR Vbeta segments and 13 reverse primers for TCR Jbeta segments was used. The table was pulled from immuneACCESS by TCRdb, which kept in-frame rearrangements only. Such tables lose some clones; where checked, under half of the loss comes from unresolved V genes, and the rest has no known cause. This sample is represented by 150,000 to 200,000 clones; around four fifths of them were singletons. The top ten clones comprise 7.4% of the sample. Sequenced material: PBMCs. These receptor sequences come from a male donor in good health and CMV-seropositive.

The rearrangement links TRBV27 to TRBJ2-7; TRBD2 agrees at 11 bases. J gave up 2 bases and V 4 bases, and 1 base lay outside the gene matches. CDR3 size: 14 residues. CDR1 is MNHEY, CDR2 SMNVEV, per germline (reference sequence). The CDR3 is CASSSGLAAYEQYF. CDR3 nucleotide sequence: TGTGCCAGCAGTTCGGGACTAGCGGCCTACGAGCAGTACTTC.

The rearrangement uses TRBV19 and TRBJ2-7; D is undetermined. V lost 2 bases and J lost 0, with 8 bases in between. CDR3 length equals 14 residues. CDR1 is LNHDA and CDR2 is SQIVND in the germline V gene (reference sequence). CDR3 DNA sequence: TGTGCCAGTAGTATAAGTGGTAGCTCCTACGAGCAGTACTTC. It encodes CASSISGSSYEQYF.

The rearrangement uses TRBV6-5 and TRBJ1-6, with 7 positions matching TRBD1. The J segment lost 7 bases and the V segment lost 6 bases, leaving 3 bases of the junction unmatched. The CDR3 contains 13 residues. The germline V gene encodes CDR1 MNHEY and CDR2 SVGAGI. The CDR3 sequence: CASSPGGNSPLHF. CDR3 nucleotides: TGTGCCAGCAGCCCAGGGGGAAATTCACCCCTCCACTTT.

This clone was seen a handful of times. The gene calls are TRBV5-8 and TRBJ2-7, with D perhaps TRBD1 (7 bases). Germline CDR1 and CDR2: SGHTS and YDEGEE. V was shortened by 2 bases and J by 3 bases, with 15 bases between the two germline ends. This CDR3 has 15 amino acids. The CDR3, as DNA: TGTGCCAGCAGCTTACAGGGGAGGACCTACTACGAGCAGTACTTC. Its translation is CASSLQGRTYYEQYF.

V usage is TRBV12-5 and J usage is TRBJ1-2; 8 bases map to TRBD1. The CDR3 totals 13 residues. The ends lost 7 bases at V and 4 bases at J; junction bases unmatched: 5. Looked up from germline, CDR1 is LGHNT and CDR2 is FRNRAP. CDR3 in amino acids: CASALDRAYGYTF. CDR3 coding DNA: TGTGCTAGTGCCCTGGACAGGGCCTATGGCTACACCTTC.

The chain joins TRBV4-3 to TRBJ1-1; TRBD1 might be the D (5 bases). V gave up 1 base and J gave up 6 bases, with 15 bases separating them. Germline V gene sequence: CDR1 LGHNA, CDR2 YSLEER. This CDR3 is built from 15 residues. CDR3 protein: CASSQVSQGTAEAFF. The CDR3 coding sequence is TGCGCCAGCAGCCAAGTCAGTCAGGGTACCGCTGAAGCTTTCTTT.

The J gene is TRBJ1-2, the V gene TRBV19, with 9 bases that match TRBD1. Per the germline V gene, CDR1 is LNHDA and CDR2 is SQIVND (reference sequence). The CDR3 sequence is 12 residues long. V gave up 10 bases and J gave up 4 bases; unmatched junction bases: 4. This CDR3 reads CAITGGVYGYTF. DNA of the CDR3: TGTGCCATTACAGGGGGCGTCTATGGCTACACCTTC.

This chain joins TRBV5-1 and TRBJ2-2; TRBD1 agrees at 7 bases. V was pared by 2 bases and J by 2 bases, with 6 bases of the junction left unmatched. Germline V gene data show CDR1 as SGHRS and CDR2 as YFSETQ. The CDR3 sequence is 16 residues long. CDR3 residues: CASSLTGVRNTGELFF. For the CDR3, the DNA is TGCGCCAGCAGCTTAACAGGGGTCCGTAACACCGGGGAGCTGTTTTTT. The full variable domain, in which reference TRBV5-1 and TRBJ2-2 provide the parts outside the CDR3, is KAGVTQTPRYLIKTRGQQVTLSCSPISGHRSVSWYQQTPGQGLQFLFEYFSETQRNKGNFPGRFSGRQFSNSRSEMNVSTLELGDSALYLCASSLTGVRNTGELFFGEGSRLTVL.

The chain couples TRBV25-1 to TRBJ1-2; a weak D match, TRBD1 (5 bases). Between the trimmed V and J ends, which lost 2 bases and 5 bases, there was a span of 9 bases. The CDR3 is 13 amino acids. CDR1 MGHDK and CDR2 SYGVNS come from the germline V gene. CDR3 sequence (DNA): TGTGCCAGCAGTGAACCAGACAGTTATGGCTACACCTTC. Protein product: CASSEPDSYGYTF.

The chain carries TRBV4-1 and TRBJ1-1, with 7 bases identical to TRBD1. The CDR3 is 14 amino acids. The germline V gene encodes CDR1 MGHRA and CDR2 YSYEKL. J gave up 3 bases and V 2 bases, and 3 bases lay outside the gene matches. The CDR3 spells CASSQPDRDTEAFF. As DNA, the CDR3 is TGCGCCAGCAGCCAACCAGACAGGGACACTGAAGCTTTCTTT.

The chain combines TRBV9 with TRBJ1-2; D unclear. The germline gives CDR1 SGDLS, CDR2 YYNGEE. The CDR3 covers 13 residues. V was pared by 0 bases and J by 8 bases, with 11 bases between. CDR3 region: CASSVDSRGGYTF. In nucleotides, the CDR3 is TGTGCCAGCAGCGTAGATAGTCGCGGGGGCTACACCTTC.

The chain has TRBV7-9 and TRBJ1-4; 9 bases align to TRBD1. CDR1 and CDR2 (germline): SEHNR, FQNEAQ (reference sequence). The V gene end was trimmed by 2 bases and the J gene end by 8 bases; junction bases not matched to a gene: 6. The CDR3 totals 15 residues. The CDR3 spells CASSLNRGRGEKLFF. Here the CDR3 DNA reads TGTGCCAGCAGCTTAAACAGGGGGCGAGGAGAAAAACTGTTTTTT.

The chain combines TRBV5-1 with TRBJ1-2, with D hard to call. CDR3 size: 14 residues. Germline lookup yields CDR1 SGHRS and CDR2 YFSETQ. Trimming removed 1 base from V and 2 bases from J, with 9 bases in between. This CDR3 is CASSLKEGNYGYTF. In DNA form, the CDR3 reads TGCGCCAGCAGCTTGAAAGAGGGAAACTATGGCTACACCTTC. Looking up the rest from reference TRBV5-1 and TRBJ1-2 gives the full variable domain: KAGVTQTPRYLIKTRGQQVTLSCSPISGHRSVSWYQQTPGQGLQFLFEYFSETQRNKGNFPGRFSGRQFSNSRSEMNVSTLELGDSALYLCASSLKEGNYGYTFGSGTRLTVV.

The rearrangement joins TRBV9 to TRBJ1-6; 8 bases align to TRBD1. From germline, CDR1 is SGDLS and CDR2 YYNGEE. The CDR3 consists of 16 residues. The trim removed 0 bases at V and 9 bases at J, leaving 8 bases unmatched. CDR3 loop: CASSVAATGGGSPLHF. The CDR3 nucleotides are TGTGCCAGCAGCGTAGCCGCCACAGGGGGAGGTTCACCCCTCCACTTT.

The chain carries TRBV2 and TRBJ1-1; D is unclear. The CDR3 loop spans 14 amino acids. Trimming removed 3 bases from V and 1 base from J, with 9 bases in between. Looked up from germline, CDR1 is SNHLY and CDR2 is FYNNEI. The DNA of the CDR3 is TGTGCCAGCAGTGATGGGCCCCAGAACACTGAAGCTTTCTTT. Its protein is CASSDGPQNTEAFF.

CDR3 loop: CASLRQKGQPQHF. As DNA, the CDR3 is TGCGCCAGCTTAAGACAAAAAGGCCAGCCCCAGCATTTT. The J gene is TRBJ1-5, the V gene TRBV10-2; no clear D. Germline CDR1 is WSHSY and CDR2 is SAAADI. The CDR3 runs 13 residues. V was clipped by 8 bases and J by 7 bases, with 15 bases between them.

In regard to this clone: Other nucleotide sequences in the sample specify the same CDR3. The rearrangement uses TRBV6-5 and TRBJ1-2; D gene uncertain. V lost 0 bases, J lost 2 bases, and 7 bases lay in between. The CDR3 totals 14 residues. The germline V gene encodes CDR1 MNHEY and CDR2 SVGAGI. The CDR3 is CASSYSTGNYGYTF. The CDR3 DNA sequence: TGTGCCAGCAGTTACTCGACTGGAAACTATGGCTACACCTTC.

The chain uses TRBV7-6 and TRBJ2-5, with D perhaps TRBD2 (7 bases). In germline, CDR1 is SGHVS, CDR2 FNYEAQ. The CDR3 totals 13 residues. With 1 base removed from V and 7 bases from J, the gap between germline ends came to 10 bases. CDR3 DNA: TGTGCCAGCAGCTTAGACAGGGAGGGGACCCAGTACTTC. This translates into CASSLDREGTQYF.

Written as DNA, the CDR3 is TGTGCCTGGAGTGGCCTCGCGTCAATGGAAGCTTTCTTT. Amino acids: CAWSGLASMEAFF. The rearrangement joins TRBV30 to TRBJ1-1; no reliable D call. This CDR3 is 13 amino acids long. With 1 base removed from V and 8 bases from J, the gap between germline ends came to 14 bases. CDR1 GTSNPN and CDR2 SVGIG come from the germline V gene (reference sequence).

As DNA, the CDR3 is TGTGCCAGCAGCTCGCCACAGGGGAATGAGCAGTTCTTC. Translating it yields CASSSPQGNEQFF. This rearrangement joins TRBV7-3 to TRBJ2-1; TRBD1 agrees at 7 bases. This CDR3 is 13 amino acids long. The J segment lost 7 bases and the V segment lost 4 bases, leaving 4 bases of the junction unmatched. CDR1 and CDR2 (germline): SGHTA, FQGTGA.

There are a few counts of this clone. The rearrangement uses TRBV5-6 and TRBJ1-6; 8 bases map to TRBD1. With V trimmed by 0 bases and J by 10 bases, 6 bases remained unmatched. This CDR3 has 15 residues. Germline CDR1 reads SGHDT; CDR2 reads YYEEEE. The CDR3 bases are TGTGCCAGCAGCTTGGAAAGACAGGGGTACTCACCCCTCCACTTT. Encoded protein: CASSLERQGYSPLHF.

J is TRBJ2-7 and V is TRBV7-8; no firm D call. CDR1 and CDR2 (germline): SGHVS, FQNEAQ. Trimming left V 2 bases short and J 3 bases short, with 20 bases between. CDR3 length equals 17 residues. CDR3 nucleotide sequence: TGTGCCAGCAGCTTAAGGTCACTACAAGACCGGGTCTACGAGCAGTACTTC. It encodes CASSLRSLQDRVYEQYF.

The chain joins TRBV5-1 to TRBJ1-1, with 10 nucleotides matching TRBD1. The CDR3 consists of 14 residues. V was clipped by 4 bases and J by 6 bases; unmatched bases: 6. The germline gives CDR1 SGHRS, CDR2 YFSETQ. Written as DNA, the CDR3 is TGCGCCAGCAGCATAACCGGGACAGGGGCTGAAGCTTTCTTT. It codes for CASSITGTGAEAFF.

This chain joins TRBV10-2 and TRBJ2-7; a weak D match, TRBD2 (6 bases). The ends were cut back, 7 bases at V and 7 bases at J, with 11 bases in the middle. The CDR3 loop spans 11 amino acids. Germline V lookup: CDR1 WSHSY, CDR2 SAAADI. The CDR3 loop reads CASTNGGEQYF. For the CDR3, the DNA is TGCGCCAGCACCAACGGAGGGGAGCAGTACTTC.